This entry describes one T cell receptor (beta chain). No antigen is known for it. This sample was taken from a study of CXCR3-negative and CXCR3-positive naive CD8 T cells. Study summary: Every library held about 1.5 +/- 0.3 million TRB reads, and the total came to around 150 million. Study results and limitations: The naive subsets expressed comparable surface CD5, and the authors inferred TCR strength from TRB CDR3 properties.

Germline loops: CDR1 DFQATT, CDR2 SNEGSKA (reference sequence). The CDR3 length is 15 residues. With around 300,000 cells each, the CD8+ T cell subsets were individually sorted in triplicate. TRB cDNA was prepared as libraries by UMI-labeled 5' RACE. TCRdb processed the 5' RACE reads again and assigns one entry to each CDR3 protein, with no DNA. The sample has 35,000 to 50,000 distinct CDR3 sequences. This TCR was sampled from a human donor in good health. Some clones in this sample may be carry-over from other donors' samples. The sequenced material came from memory CD8+ T cells from blood. The chain combines TRBV20-1 with TRBJ1-5. CDR3 in amino acids: CSARVLGHEEQPQHF.